This T cell receptor beta chain was sequenced in a study of neurological immune-mediated disorders. TCRdb used MiXCR to reprocess the 5' RACE reads, holding one entry per CDR3 protein. The profile shows 54,000 or so distinct CDR3 sequences, 3% to 4.5% of them singletons. The table lists this clonotype with many counts. The germline V gene encodes CDR1 SGHVS and CDR2 FNYEAQ. This CDR3 spans 21 amino acids. The V and J ends lost 7 bases and 0 bases respectively, with 31 bases between them. The specimen sequenced was PBMCs. The receptor was derived from a woman aged 30 to 39 with multiple sclerosis. The V gene is TRBV7-6, the J gene TRBJ1-5; D is possibly TRBD1 (5 bases). The DNA for the CDR3 is TGTGCCAGCACCCGGGACCCGCCAAGGATTTACGGAAACTATAGCAATCAGCCCCAGCATTTT. Its protein product is CASTRDPPRIYGNYSNQPQHF.